Listed here are 26 T cell receptor beta chains from one sample, sequenced in a study of blood T cell repertoires in COVID-19. Measured with immunoSEQ multiplex PCR; TCRdb has only the in-frame clones, and not every one. This table holds approximately 290,000 clones, under 85% found once. Sequencing used peripheral blood. All receptors derive from a human donor with COVID-19, enrolled during active disease. The donor label of this sample is uncertain.

The chain carries TRBV15 and TRBJ1-1; D might be TRBD1 (6 bases). The germline V and J ends were trimmed by 2 bases and 3 bases, with 16 bases remaining between them. The germline V gene encodes CDR1 LNHNV and CDR2 YYDKDF (reference sequence). This CDR3 spans 16 amino acids. CDR3 DNA: TGTGCCACCAGCAGACGGGGGGGGCAAAGGGACACTGAAGCTTTCTTT. Its protein product is CATSRRGGQRDTEAFF.

V and J are TRBV6-1 and TRBJ1-5, with no clear D. The CDR3 has 16 residues. The V end lost 2 bases, the J end lost 11 bases, and 22 bases lay between the germline ends. The germline V gene has CDR1 MNHNS and CDR2 SASEGT. The CDR3 nucleotides read TGTGCCAGCAGTGAAATGTTTGCCGTCCTAGGATGGTCCCAGCATTTT. Translated, it gives CASSEMFAVLGWSQHF.

The V call is TRBV13, the J call TRBJ2-2; D might be TRBD1 (5 bases). The CDR3 consists of 15 residues. V lost 4 bases and J lost 5, with 14 bases in between. From germline, CDR1 is PRHDT and CDR2 FYEKMQ (reference sequence). The CDR3 DNA follows: TGTGCCAGCAGCTCCCGCAGGGTAAGAACCGGGGAGCTGTTTTTT. It translates to CASSSRRVRTGELFF.

The genes are TRBV25-1 and TRBJ2-5; 8 positions agree with TRBD2. This CDR3 region has 14 residues. Germline V gene data show CDR1 as MGHDK and CDR2 as SYGVNS. V shed 6 bases and J 2 bases; nucleotides not matched to a gene: 5. This chain's CDR3 is CASSSGGGQETQYF. The CDR3 nucleotides read TGTGCCAGCAGCTCGGGCGGGGGGCAAGAGACCCAGTACTTC.

The chain links TRBV5-1 to TRBJ2-3, with D possibly TRBD2 on 6 matching bases. The ends were cut back, 0 bases at V and 1 base at J, with 12 bases in the middle. Germline CDR1 is SGHRS and CDR2 is YFSETQ. The CDR3 length is 16 residues. CDR3 nucleotides: TGCGCCAGCAGCTTGGCCGGGGGTAGGGGCACAGATACGCAGTATTTT. Protein product: CASSLAGGRGTDTQYF.

In this sample, this clone turned up once. V gene TRBV5-1 combines with J gene TRBJ2-7, with unresolved D. V was clipped by 4 bases and J by 4 bases, with 9 bases between them. The germline gives CDR1 SGHRS, CDR2 YFSETQ. The CDR3 spans 12 residues. The CDR3 spells CASSANAYEQYF. For the CDR3, the DNA is TGCGCCAGCAGCGCCAACGCGTACGAGCAGTACTTC.

The chain carries TRBV9 and TRBJ1-1; D call uncertain. The germline V gene encodes CDR1 SGDLS and CDR2 YYNGEE. The CDR3 spans 14 residues. V was trimmed by 1 base and J by 3 bases, leaving 10 bases between them. DNA of the CDR3: TGTGCCAGCAGCGTATTGACATCAGACACTGAAGCTTTCTTT. Its protein is CASSVLTSDTEAFF.

This clone was counted a few times. Written as DNA, the CDR3 is TGTGCCAGCAGCGATATACAGGGGGCGCATGGTCAGCCCCAGCATTTT. Translation: CASSDIQGAHGQPQHF. The V gene is TRBV4-2, the J gene TRBJ1-5, with 9 positions matching TRBD1. The CDR3 is 16 residues long. Germline assignment: CDR1 LGHNA and CDR2 YNFKEQ. With V trimmed by 5 bases and J by 6 bases, 11 bases remained unmatched.

The chain employs TRBV5-6 and TRBJ1-1; D may be TRBD1 (5 bases). Germline loops: CDR1 SGHDT, CDR2 YYEEEE. The V and J ends lost 2 bases and 0 bases respectively, with 17 bases between them. This CDR3 contains 17 residues. CDR3: CASSFPRGLSMNTEAFF. The CDR3 DNA is TGTGCCAGCAGCTTTCCTAGGGGTCTATCAATGAACACTGAAGCTTTCTTT.

Only one count was recorded for this clone. The chain has TRBV14 and TRBJ2-7; 8 bases fit TRBD1. With 5 bases clipped from V and 2 bases from J, the junction kept 5 bases outside the gene matches. The CDR3 totals 14 residues. Looked up from germline, CDR1 is SGHDN and CDR2 is FVKESK. The CDR3 sequence: CASSWGQVPYEQYF. Here the CDR3 DNA reads TGTGCCAGCAGCTGGGGACAGGTGCCCTACGAGCAGTACTTC.

The V gene is TRBV6-5, the J gene TRBJ1-2; 10 bases agree with TRBD1. In germline, CDR1 is MNHEY, CDR2 SVGAGI. V lost 6 bases, J lost 5 bases, and 9 bases stayed unmatched. The CDR3 runs 15 residues. The CDR3 region has the DNA TGTGCCAGCAGCCGTAGACAGGGGGCGGAGTATGGCTACACCTTC. This translates into CASSRRQGAEYGYTF.

This clone was detected a few times. The chain combines TRBV5-6 with TRBJ1-1; 11 bases line up with TRBD1. This CDR3 has 15 amino acids. Germline V gene sequence: CDR1 SGHDT, CDR2 YYEEEE. J lost 5 bases, V lost 3 bases, and 6 bases had no gene match. CDR3 loop: CASSYGTGGHTEAFF. CDR3 in DNA: TGTGCCAGCAGCTATGGGACAGGGGGGCATACTGAAGCTTTCTTT.

On this clone itself: Sequence at one end of the junction differs from germline and may be a read error. V usage is TRBV5-1 and J usage is TRBJ2-7, with 9 positions matching TRBD1. Looked up from germline, CDR1 is SGHRS and CDR2 is YFSETQ. The CDR3 runs to 14 residues. The CDR3 DNA reads TGCGCCAGCAGCCCCACGGCAGGGATGGGACAGGGACAATTC. This sequence encodes CASSPTAGMGQGQF.

There are a few counts of this clone. The chain recombines TRBV20-1 with TRBJ1-2, with a possible D match to TRBD1 (5 bases). In germline, CDR1 is DFQATT, CDR2 SNEGSKA (reference sequence). This CDR3 contains 11 residues. V was clipped by 6 bases and J by 10 bases, with 15 bases between them. CDR3 bases: TGCAGTGCCTTCTTTTCCAGGGACTACACCTTC. Protein: CSAFFSRDYTF.

The V gene is TRBV5-6, the J gene TRBJ2-3; no firm D call. The CDR3 covers 13 residues. The V gene's germline CDR1 is SGHDT and CDR2 YYEEEE. Trimming pared 0 bases from V and 5 bases from J, leaving 7 bases between. The CDR3 DNA reads as TGTGCCAGCAGCTTGGGTAGTAGAGATACGCAGTATTTT. It translates to CASSLGSRDTQYF.

This chain uses TRBV7-2 with TRBJ1-5; D call uncertain. This CDR3 has 14 residues. CDR1 and CDR2 (germline): SGHTA, FQGNSA. Trimming removed 3 bases at V and 4 bases at J, with 10 bases between. Here the CDR3 reads CASSLAQINQPQHF. The CDR3 DNA follows: TGTGCCAGCAGCTTGGCACAGATTAATCAGCCCCAGCATTTT.

The chain carries TRBV5-1 and TRBJ2-5; D not resolved. V gave up 0 bases and J gave up 1 base, with 7 bases separating them. The CDR3 runs 14 residues. The germline V gene has CDR1 SGHRS and CDR2 YFSETQ. The DNA of the CDR3 is TGCGCCAGCAGCTTGGGGCAGGCCCAAGAGACCCAGTACTTC. It specifies CASSLGQAQETQYF.

J is TRBJ2-7 and V is TRBV27; TRBD2 matches 10 bases. CDR3 length: 18 residues. Germline assignment: CDR1 MNHEY and CDR2 SMNVEV (reference sequence). The V segment lost 0 bases and the J segment 0 bases; nucleotides outside the gene matches: 8. The CDR3 protein is CASSLSAGTSVSSYEQYF. The CDR3 DNA sequence: TGTGCCAGCAGTTTATCGGCCGGGACTAGCGTTAGCTCCTACGAGCAGTACTTC.

Regarding this clone: This specimen includes other DNA sequences encoding the same CDR3. The chain has TRBV5-4 and TRBJ1-2; TRBD1 agrees at 8 bases. This CDR3 spans 13 amino acids. Germline V lookup: CDR1 SGHNT, CDR2 YYREEE (reference sequence). Trimming cost V 0 bases and J 5 bases; bases outside gene matches: 0. In nucleotides, the CDR3 is TGTGCCAGCAGCTTGGGGACAGGGTATGGCTACACCTTC. Its protein is CASSLGTGYGYTF.

V is TRBV11-2 and J is TRBJ2-7; the match to TRBD2 covers 8 bases. Germline V gene data show CDR1 as SGHAT and CDR2 as FQNNGV. The CDR3 covers 15 residues. V lost 2 bases, J lost 4 bases, and 7 bases stayed unmatched. This CDR3 is CASSLSGGARYEQYF. Here the CDR3 DNA reads TGTGCCAGCAGCTTAAGCGGGGGCGCTCGGTACGAGCAGTACTTC.

V and J are TRBV5-4 and TRBJ2-5; maybe TRBD1 (6 bases). Germline V lookup: CDR1 SGHNT, CDR2 YYREEE (reference sequence). This CDR3 has 16 amino acids. The V end lost 4 bases, the J end lost 1 base, and 17 bases lay between the germline ends. The CDR3 region is CASSPHPGHTQETQYF. CDR3 in DNA: TGTGCCAGCAGCCCCCACCCGGGACACACCCAAGAGACCCAGTACTTC. The full variable domain, its missing parts supplied by reference TRBV5-4 and TRBJ2-5, is ETGVTQSPTHLIKTRGQQVTLRCSSQSGHNTVSWYQQALGQGPQFIFQYYREEENGRGNFPPRFSGLQFPNYSSELNVNALELDDSALYLCASSPHPGHTQETQYFGPGTRLLVL.

V usage is TRBV10-3 and J usage is TRBJ2-1, with D unresolved. The CDR3 sequence is 15 residues long. Germline CDR1 reads ENHRY; CDR2 reads SYGVKD. The V end lost 6 bases, the J end lost 0 bases, and 12 bases lay between the germline ends. CDR3 DNA: TGTGCCATCAGCCAGACTGAGAGCTCCTACAATGAGCAGTTCTTC. Its translation is CAISQTESSYNEQFF.

This rearrangement joins TRBV28 to TRBJ1-5; D is ambiguous. Germline CDR1 reads MDHEN; CDR2 reads SYDVKM. The V and J ends lost 5 bases and 3 bases respectively, with 17 bases between them. The CDR3 extends over 16 amino acids. DNA of the CDR3: TGTGCCAGCAGTACCCAAGCCGGGGTGAACAATCAGCCCCAGCATTTT. It specifies CASSTQAGVNNQPQHF.

CDR3 coding DNA: TGCGCCAGCAGCCCGGAGGGCTATGCCTACGAGCAGTACTTC. Amino acids: CASSPEGYAYEQYF. The V and J genes are TRBV5-1 and TRBJ2-7, with D possibly matching TRBD2 (6 bases). The CDR3 sequence is 14 residues long. Trimming pared 4 bases from V and 2 bases from J, leaving 13 bases between. Germline V gene data show CDR1 as SGHRS and CDR2 as YFSETQ.

The gene calls are TRBV28 and TRBJ1-2; maybe TRBD1 (5 bases). The CDR3 is 15 amino acids. CDR1 is MDHEN and CDR2 is SYDVKM in the germline V gene. V lost 4 bases and J 4 bases, leaving 16 bases between the germline ends. The CDR3 DNA sequence: TGTGCCAGCAGTTCTCGGGGGGTTCCGGGCTATGGCTACACCTTC. It is translated as CASSSRGVPGYGYTF.

The rearrangement joins TRBV10-3 to TRBJ2-3, with 7 nucleotides matching TRBD1. Looked up from germline, CDR1 is ENHRY and CDR2 is SYGVKD. There are 13 residues in the CDR3. J gave up 6 bases and V 6 bases, and 6 bases lay outside the gene matches. CDR3 sequence (DNA): TGTGCCATCAGCCTGACAGGGTACGATACGCAGTATTTT. Translation: CAISLTGYDTQYF.